This T cell receptor beta chain was captured in a study of brain T cells in children with intractable seizures. The table came from immunoSEQ multiplex PCR; TCRdb's copy has only in-frame clones and leaves some out. Here the sample spans about 320,000 clones, over 85% being singletons. Study findings and constraints: Viral specificity was inferred only from CDR3 similarity; HCMV serostatus was unknown. Pre-surgery blood may have been undersampled, hiding some clones.

Regarding this clone: Its antigen is not known.

Time point in this sample: blood from clinic visit 5 months post-surgery; TSC patient then seizure free. The sequenced cases were selected for having the highest brain T cell transcript signatures. Before surgery, patients took at least one anti-epileptic drug. Germline values: CDR1 SNHLY, CDR2 FYNNEI. Deletions cut 3 bases from V and 4 bases from J, with 16 bases between. CDR3 length equals 16 residues. The sequenced sample was peripheral blood, obtained less than 6 months after surgery. The genes are TRBV2 and TRBJ1-3; D ambiguous. This receptor was taken from a boy younger than two with tuberous sclerosis and intractable seizures. Here the CDR3 DNA reads TGTGCCAGCAGTGACGACCCTTTCGAGGAAGGAAACACCATATATTTT. It yields the protein CASSDDPFEEGNTIYF.